This TCR beta chain derives from a study of preoperative IRX-2 immunotherapy in early breast cancer. Trimming took off 2 bases at V and 3 bases at J, with 14 bases between the two ends. CDR3 size: 15 residues. Germline CDR1 is SGHNT and CDR2 is YYREEE (reference sequence). Sequencing used immunoSEQ multiplex PCR; TCRdb keeps in-frame clones, though not all of them. The top ten clones hold 1.6% of a sample with 40,000 to 45,000 clones, about 95% of them seen once. Treatment indicated: preoperative locoregional IRX-2 cytokine immunotherapy. This TCR was recovered from a human donor with breast cancer. This chain joins TRBV5-4 and TRBJ1-1; TRBD1 is a possible D gene (6 bases). Source: tumor tissue, taken after IRX-2 immunotherapy. CDR3 in amino acids: CASSFETGGDTEAFF. CDR3 sequence (DNA): TGTGCCAGCAGCTTCGAGACAGGCGGGGACACTGAAGCTTTCTTT.